Listed below are T cell receptor beta chains from one sample, sequenced in a study of OX40 agonist ivuxolimab in advanced cancers. Using immunoSEQ multiplex PCR, the repertoire was profiled, and TCRdb retains in-frame clones only, with some absent. The data contain 100,000 to 140,000 clones, 85% to 95% of them seen just once; the ten biggest clones take up roughly 1.3%. Here the sequenced sample was CD4+ or CD8+ T cells sorted from blood, taken in a trial of the OX40 agonist ivuxolimab. The source is an adult with an advanced solid tumor such as melanoma, head and neck, liver or kidney cancer. Each CDR3 is given with its conserved first and last residue. D genes are given only for firm matches. Not every row has a clone size; where given, it reads once, few, many or a size class.

clone_size,d_call,j_call,v_call,cdr3_nt,cdr3_aa
-,TRBD2,TRBJ2-1,TRBV11-2,TGTGCCAGCAGCTTTAGGCGGGAGGTATTAAATGAGCAGTTCTTC,CASSFRREVLNEQFF
-,TRBD1,TRBJ2-7,TRBV5-1,TGCGCCAGCAGCCTACACCCGGGGGAATCTAGGACAGGGGCTTACGAGCAGTACTTC,CASSLHPGESRTGAYEQYF
-,-,TRBJ2-5,TRBV25-1,TGTGCCAGCAGTGAACAGGGCCAAGAGACCCAGTACTTC,CASSEQGQETQYF
-,TRBD2,TRBJ2-3,TRBV5-1,TGCGCCAGCAGCCCTGGGACTAGCGGGAGGCATAGCACAGATACGCAGTATTTT,CASSPGTSGRHSTDTQYF
-,-,TRBJ2-7,TRBV27,TGTGCCAGCAGTTTTATCGAAGCGGGTCTCTACGAGCAGTACTTC,CASSFIEAGLYEQYF
once,-,TRBJ2-7,TRBV30,TGTGCCTGGAGTGGCGATTTTTCCTACGAGCAGTACTTC,CAWSGDFSYEQYF
-,TRBD2,TRBJ2-1,TRBV9,TGTGCCAGCAGTAGGGACTATCTAGGTGAGCAGTTCTTC,CASSRDYLGEQFF
-,-,TRBJ1-1,TRBV6-6,TGTGCCAGCAGTGCCCTCGGGGGCACTGAAGCTTTCTTT,CASSALGGTEAFF
-,TRBD1,TRBJ2-5,TRBV7-6,TGTGCCAGCAGCTCCCAGGGGGCCGGGAACGGAGGGACCCAGTACTTC,CASSSQGAGNGGTQYF
-,-,TRBJ2-1,TRBV27,TGTGCCAGCAGTTTATCATCGGGGCTTTACGTCAATGAGCAGTTCTTC,CASSLSSGLYVNEQFF
-,-,TRBJ2-7,TRBV7-6,TGTGCCAGCAGCTTAGCGATAAGGGCCGAGCAGTACTTC,CASSLAIRAEQYF
once,-,TRBJ1-5,TRBV2,TGTGCCAGCAGTGATGAAGCTCAGCCCCAGCATTTT,CASSDEAQPQHF
-,TRBD1,TRBJ2-7,TRBV19,TGTGCCAGTAGTAACTTAGGGACAGGGACCTACGAGCAGTACTTC,CASSNLGTGTYEQYF
-,TRBD2,TRBJ2-7,TRBV28,TGTGCCAGCAGCTTAGCCGAAAGCGGGAGGGAACCCCTCTTC,CASSLAESGREPLF
once,-,TRBJ2-3,TRBV9,TGTGCCAGCAGCGTCGTGACGGCAGATACGCAGTATTTT,CASSVVTADTQYF
-,TRBD1,TRBJ1-1,TRBV6-6,TGTGCCAGCAGTTACTCGGACAGGGACCTCTCCTATGAAGCTTTCTTT,CASSYSDRDLSYEAFF
-,TRBD1,TRBJ2-7,TRBV5-1,TGCGCCAGCAGCTATTGGGACAGGGGGGCGCGGGAGCAGTACTTC,CASSYWDRGAREQYF
-,-,TRBJ2-3,TRBV5-8,TGTGCCAGCAGCTTGCCACGCACAGATACGCAGTATTTT,CASSLPRTDTQYF
-,-,TRBJ1-1,TRBV28,TGTGCCAGCTCCGACTTGAACACTGAAGCTTTCTTT,CASSDLNTEAFF
-,-,TRBJ1-1,TRBV9,TGTGCCAGCAGCGTACGAGGTCCTACTGAAGCTTTCTTT,CASSVRGPTEAFF
-,-,TRBJ1-4,TRBV28,TGTGCCAGCACGAACGGTGGGAGCGGTGAAAAACTGTTTTTT,CASTNGGSGEKLFF
-,-,TRBJ1-1,TRBV5-1,TGCGCCAGCAGCTCCTCTTTCATAGGGGCGACTGAAGCTTTCTTT,CASSSSFIGATEAFF
-,TRBD1,TRBJ2-2,TRBV2,TGTGCCAGCCTGGGACAGGGTGTTACCGGGGAGCTGTTTTTT,CASLGQGVTGELFF
-,-,TRBJ2-7,TRBV29-1,TGCAGCGTTCTCCACCTTCGGACAAGCACCTACGAGCAGTACTTC,CSVLHLRTSTYEQYF
-,TRBD2,TRBJ2-5,TRBV5-6,TGTGCCAGCAGCTTAAGGGCTAGCGGGGGCAAAGAGACCCAGTACTTC,CASSLRASGGKETQYF
-,TRBD1,TRBJ1-5,TRBV5-1,TGCGCCAGCAGCTGGACAGGGGATCAGCCCCAGCATTTT,CASSWTGDQPQHF
-,-,TRBJ1-1,TRBV19,TGTGCCAGTAGTATTCGCGTGAACACTGAAGCTTTCTTT,CASSIRVNTEAFF
-,TRBD2,TRBJ2-7,TRBV5-6,TGTGCCAGCAGCCCGGGACTAGCGGTACCCTACGAGCAGTACTTC,CASSPGLAVPYEQYF
-,-,TRBJ2-6,TRBV19,TGTGCCAGTAGTATAGACCTCCGAGTCGTCGGGGCCAACGTCCTGACTTTC,CASSIDLRVVGANVLTF
-,-,TRBJ2-1,TRBV6-5,TGTGCCAGCTTAGCCTACAATGAGCAGTTCTTC,CASLAYNEQFF
-,TRBD2,TRBJ2-3,TRBV15,TGTGCCACCAGCGAGGGGACTAGCGGCACAGATACGCAGTATTTT,CATSEGTSGTDTQYF
-,-,TRBJ2-7,TRBV7-2,TGTGCCAGCAGCGTCCAAGGGGATAGCTCCTACGAGCAGTACTTC,CASSVQGDSSYEQYF
few,TRBD1,TRBJ1-5,TRBV28,TGTGCCAGCAGTCCCCACACAGGGGCTCGGCCCCAGCATTTT,CASSPHTGARPQHF
-,-,TRBJ1-3,TRBV6-1,TGTGCCAGCCGGGTTTCAGGAAACACCATATATTTT,CASRVSGNTIYF
-,-,TRBJ2-7,TRBV6-5,TGTGCCAGCAGTTACTCGAATTTAGGCGGCTACGAGCAGTACTTC,CASSYSNLGGYEQYF
-,TRBD1,TRBJ1-1,TRBV6-1,TGTGCCAGCAGTGACGTTCTCCGGGACAGAGAAGCTTTCTTT,CASSDVLRDREAFF
-,-,TRBJ2-7,TRBV4-1,TGCGCCAGCAGCCAAGAAGAGGGAGTCTACGAGCAGTACTTC,CASSQEEGVYEQYF
-,-,TRBJ2-1,TRBV7-9,TGTGCCAGCAGCCAGATCAGATCCTCCTACAATGAGCAGTTCTTC,CASSQIRSSYNEQFF
-,-,TRBJ1-2,TRBV27,TGTGCCAGCAGTTTATTTGCCCGACAGCTAGATGGCTACACCTTC,CASSLFARQLDGYTF
once,TRBD2,TRBJ2-5,TRBV9,TGTGCCAGCAGCGTACCGACTAGCGGGAGGGGAGAGACCCAGTACTTC,CASSVPTSGRGETQYF
-,-,TRBJ1-5,TRBV30,TGTGCCTGGAGGCGAAAAGGAATTAGCAATCAGCCCCAGCATTTT,CAWRRKGISNQPQHF
-,TRBD2,TRBJ2-1,TRBV25-1,TGTGCCAGCAGTGTTCTAGCGGGAAGCTCCTACAATGAGCAGTTCTTC,CASSVLAGSSYNEQFF
-,TRBD1,TRBJ2-5,TRBV5-1,TGCGCCAGCAGCTTAACAGGGGCGAGAGAGACCCAGTACTTC,CASSLTGARETQYF
-,-,TRBJ2-2,TRBV5-6,TGTGCCAGCAGCTTGGGAGGGACGGGTCCCGGGGAGCTGTTTTTT,CASSLGGTGPGELFF
once,TRBD1,TRBJ1-4,TRBV18,TGTGCCAGCTCACGGGGGACAGGGGGCCTCGAAAAACTGTTTTTT,CASSRGTGGLEKLFF
-,-,TRBJ2-7,TRBV28,TGTGCCAGCAGTTTATCCGGGGGCCCAACCTACGAGCAGTACTTC,CASSLSGGPTYEQYF
-,-,TRBJ1-1,TRBV9,TGTGCCAGCAGCCGTCGGGGGAACACTGAAGCTTTCTTT,CASSRRGNTEAFF
-,TRBD1,TRBJ2-3,TRBV4-3,TGCGCCAGCAGCCAAGGAGGGCACAGGGGGCCTACAGATACGCAGTATTTT,CASSQGGHRGPTDTQYF
once,-,TRBJ2-1,TRBV5-1,TGCGCCAGCAGCTCACTTCCGGGACCGCAGGGCTATGAGCAGTTCTTC,CASSSLPGPQGYEQFF
once,-,TRBJ2-7,TRBV7-7,TGTGCTAGCTCACTAGGGGAGTCGTCTCACGAGCAGTACTTC,CASSLGESSHEQYF
-,-,TRBJ2-7,TRBV6-5,TGTGCCAGCAGGACCGGACACCTCGAGCAGTACTTC,CASRTGHLEQYF
-,TRBD2,TRBJ2-2,TRBV18,TGTGCCAGCTCACCGGGACTAGCGGACGGGGAGCTGTTTTTT,CASSPGLADGELFF
-,TRBD1,TRBJ1-5,TRBV28,TGTGCCAGCCAATTAGGGGGCGATTATCAGCCCCAGCATTTT,CASQLGGDYQPQHF
-,TRBD2,TRBJ2-7,TRBV10-1,TGCGCCAGCAGTGAGTCGAGGGCTAGCGGGAGTCTTTACGAGCAGTACTTC,CASSESRASGSLYEQYF
-,-,TRBJ1-1,TRBV21-1,TGTGCCAGCAGCCAACCCGCAGGGGCCTTCATGAACACTGAAGCTTTCTTT,CASSQPAGAFMNTEAFF
-,-,TRBJ1-2,TRBV4-1,TGCGCCAGCAGCACTCAGACTCGGGGGTATGGCTACACCTTC,CASSTQTRGYGYTF
-,-,TRBJ2-3,TRBV5-1,TGCGCCAGCAGCTTGAGGGCTAGCGCCCCTAGCACAGATACGCAGTATTTT,CASSLRASAPSTDTQYF